Listed here is a single T cell receptor (beta chain). The data derive from a study of blood T cell repertoires in COVID-19. Study at large: Specimens from acute and convalescent COVID-19 originated in the United States, Italy and Spain.

Some clones are missing from TCRdb's copy, which holds only in-frame ones; the method was immunoSEQ multiplex PCR. The repertoire holds under 200,000 clones, with 83% as singletons. The sequence was collected from a human donor in a cohort sampled during active COVID-19. Sample: peripheral blood.

This chain's CDR3 is CASSPFRGTPPGELFF. CDR3 sequence (DNA): TGTGCCAGCAGCCCCTTTAGGGGGACACCGCCCGGGGAGCTGTTTTTT. The chain combines TRBV3-1 (or the pseudogene TRBV3-2) with TRBJ2-2; possible D gene TRBD1, 6 bases. V lost 4 bases to trimming and J lost 6 bases, with 18 bases between them. The CDR3 spans 16 residues. Germline lookup yields CDR1 LGHDT and CDR2 YNNKEL (reference sequence).